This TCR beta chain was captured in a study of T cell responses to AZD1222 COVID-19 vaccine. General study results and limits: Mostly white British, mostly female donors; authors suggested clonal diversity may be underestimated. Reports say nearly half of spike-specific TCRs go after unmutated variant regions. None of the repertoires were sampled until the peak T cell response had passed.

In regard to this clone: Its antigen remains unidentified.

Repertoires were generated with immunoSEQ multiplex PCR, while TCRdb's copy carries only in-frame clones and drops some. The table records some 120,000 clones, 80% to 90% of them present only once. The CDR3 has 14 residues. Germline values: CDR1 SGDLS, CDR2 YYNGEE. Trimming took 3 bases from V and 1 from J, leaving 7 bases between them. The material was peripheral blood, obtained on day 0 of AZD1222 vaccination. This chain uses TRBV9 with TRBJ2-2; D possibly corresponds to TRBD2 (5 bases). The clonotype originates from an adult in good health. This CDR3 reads CASSAGWNTGELFF. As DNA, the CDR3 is TGTGCCAGCAGCGCGGGATGGAACACCGGGGAGCTGTTTTTT.